This T cell receptor beta chain was captured by sequencing in a study of human T cells and chemical hapten exposure. Background on the study: From small differences in pooled library volume came most of the variation in per-sample TCR yields.

Time point described: pre-sensitization, week 0. The treatment was: therapeutic diphenylcyclopropenone sensitization with weekly scalp DPC. Those who donated were patients with alopecia, 18 to 70 years of age, and suitable for DPC. Regarding the study as a whole: TCRs at high frequency, those above 1 in 1000, did not change with DPC sensitization.

CDR3 size: 12 residues. Trimming removed 6 bases from V and 13 bases from J, with 19 bases in between. The germline gives CDR1 SQVTM, CDR2 ANQGSEA. Individual cDNA molecules had unique molecular identifiers attached to them by the library. Via MiXCR, TCRdb re-called the RACE reads, giving one row per CDR3 protein. The sample contains a few hundred thousand distinct CDR3 sequences, about 5% of which appear only once. This clonotype was counted at least ten times. As yet, its antigen is unknown. The clonotype originates from a woman aged 18-29 years with alopecia areata. Some clones in this sample may be carry-over from other donors' samples. The sample was whole blood, taken in connection with sensitization to the hapten diphenylcyclopropenone (DPC). The chain couples TRBV29-1 to TRBJ2-1; D could derive from TRBD1 or TRBD2 (5 bases each). CDR3 bases: TGCAGCGTCCGGATGGCCGGGACCGTCCAGTTCTTC. Its protein product is CSVRMAGTVQFF.